This T cell receptor beta chain emerged from a study of cytomegalovirus exposure and HLA in healthy donors. Both 60 Vbeta primers and 13 Jbeta primers went into the PCR. Here immunoSEQ multiplex PCR was the method, and the copy in TCRdb shows in-frame clones only, minus some. The sample gives 150,000 to 250,000 clones, 82% of which show up once; roughly 0.095% is in the top ten. On this clone: The antigen remains undetermined.

Overall study results and limits: A later analysis, which compared TCR beta chains of equal frequency, found the HLA-associated ones more clonally expanded. Through in vitro validation, three CMV-associated chains were shown to be specific for CMV antigens.

This receptor was obtained from a boy under 10 years old in good health and CMV-seronegative. Specimen: PBMCs.

The CDR3 nucleotides are TGTGCCAGCAGCTTCAGGGCAGATGGGGATCAGTACTTC. This codes for CASSFRADGDQYF. The chain couples TRBV7-6 to TRBJ2-7; D is perhaps TRBD1 (5 bases). The CDR3 is 13 residues long. Germline lookup yields CDR1 SGHVS and CDR2 FNYEAQ. With 3 bases removed from V and 10 bases from J, the gap between germline ends came to 16 bases.